This T cell receptor (beta chain) is from a study of cytomegalovirus exposure and HLA in healthy donors. The study's findings and limits: Rare TCR sequences dominated, though some public TCRs recurred in many donors.

Trimming took off 6 bases at V and 4 bases at J, with 7 bases between the two ends. The CDR3 has 13 residues. Germline V gene lookup returns CDR1 SEHNR and CDR2 FQNEAQ (reference sequence). Turning to this clone: Its antigen is unknown.

Every donor was a healthy person donating bone marrow. The primer mix had 60 Vbeta and 13 Jbeta primers. Sequenced by immunoSEQ multiplex PCR; TCRdb stores in-frame clones only, minus some. Among tens of thousands of clones listed, 70% to 80% were seen once. The chain uses TRBV7-9 and TRBJ2-6, with TRBD1 as a possible D gene (5 bases). This receptor was identified in a woman aged 40-49 years in good health and CMV-seropositive. Sequencing input: PBMCs. The CDR3 region is CASRTGGANVLTF. CDR3 DNA: TGTGCCAGCAGAACAGGAGGGGCCAACGTCCTGACTTTC.